These 22 T cell receptor beta chains originate from one sample sequenced in a study of blood T cell repertoires in COVID-19. Profiling relied on immunoSEQ multiplex PCR, and the TCRdb table lists in-frame clones only, not all of them. The sample carries under 85,000 clones, about 90% recorded once. Source material: peripheral blood. Source of these receptors: a man older than 75 in a cohort sampled during active COVID-19.

The rearrangement links TRBV29-1 to TRBJ2-5, with D possibly matching TRBD1 (6 bases). This CDR3 has 13 residues. Deletions cut 6 bases from V and 4 bases from J, with 15 bases between. CDR1 is SQVTM and CDR2 is ANQGSEA in the germline V gene. The CDR3 spells CSVSQGTGETQYF. CDR3 coding DNA: TGCAGCGTATCACAGGGAACCGGAGAGACCCAGTACTTC.

This clone was observed a single time. The V and J genes are TRBV6-1 and TRBJ2-7; D not certain. In germline, CDR1 is MNHNS, CDR2 SASEGT. The CDR3 spans 16 residues. V was shortened by 4 bases and J by 0 bases, with 16 bases between the two germline ends. In nucleotides, the CDR3 is TGTGCCAGCAGTGCCCTTGGTGGCGGTAACTCCTACGAGCAGTACTTC. Its translation: CASSALGGGNSYEQYF.

The chain links TRBV27 to TRBJ1-4; 7 bases line up with TRBD1. CDR1 and CDR2 from the germline V gene are MNHEY and SMNVEV (reference sequence). There are 14 residues in the CDR3. After removal of 5 bases from V and 7 bases from J, the junction contained 7 bases not matched to a gene. The CDR3, as DNA: TGTGCCAGCAGTCCGAGACAGGGTCGTGAAAAACTGTTTTTT. Amino acids: CASSPRQGREKLFF.

This chain joins TRBV5-5 and TRBJ1-6; D is unclear. The CDR3 has 15 residues. The germline CDR1 and CDR2 sequences are SGHKS and YYEKEE (reference sequence). The V gene lost 0 bases and the J gene lost 7 bases, with 11 bases spanning the gap. CDR3 in amino acids: CASSLAAGINSPLHF. The CDR3 DNA follows: TGTGCCAGCAGCTTGGCGGCAGGAATAAATTCACCCCTCCACTTT.

The CDR3 protein is CASSTLRGDNEQFF. CDR3 nucleotide sequence: TGTGCCAGCTCCACCTTGCGGGGGGACAATGAGCAGTTCTTC. V and J are TRBV18 and TRBJ2-1, with 8 positions matching TRBD2. V gave up 6 bases and J gave up 5 bases; unmatched junction bases: 6. CDR1 and CDR2 (germline): KGHSH, LQKENI. This CDR3 is built from 14 residues.

The chain has TRBV11-3 and TRBJ2-1, with D perhaps TRBD1 (7 bases). Germline V gene data show CDR1 as SGHNT and CDR2 as YENEEA. The V and J ends lost 2 bases and 9 bases respectively, with 14 bases between them. CDR3 size: 14 residues. CDR3 loop: CASSLSGGRSEQFF. The CDR3 nucleotides read TGTGCCAGCAGCTTATCAGGGGGGCGGAGTGAGCAGTTCTTC.

The chain recombines TRBV13 with TRBJ2-3; 10 bases are a match to TRBD2. This CDR3 region has 18 residues. V dropped 0 bases and J dropped 2; count of bases not matched to a gene: 8. In germline, CDR1 is PRHDT, CDR2 FYEKMQ (reference sequence). The CDR3 loop is CASSLGRGSGGITDTQYF. DNA of the CDR3: TGTGCCAGCAGCTTAGGCCGGGGTAGCGGGGGGATCACAGATACGCAGTATTTT.

The chain joins TRBV29-1 to TRBJ1-3, with 8 nucleotides matching TRBD1. In germline, CDR1 is SQVTM, CDR2 ANQGSEA. This CDR3 contains 15 residues. J gave up 2 bases and V 4 bases, and 7 bases lay outside the gene matches. This CDR3 is CSVVRPGGTGNTIYF. The CDR3 nucleotides are TGCAGCGTTGTTAGGCCAGGGGGCACTGGAAACACCATATATTTT.

The V call is TRBV15, the J call TRBJ1-2, with a weak D call TRBD1 (5 bases). The CDR3 length is 15 residues. With 0 bases removed from V and 8 bases from J, the gap between germline ends came to 16 bases. Germline V gene data show CDR1 as LNHNV and CDR2 as YYDKDF (reference sequence). CDR3 nucleotides: TGTGCCACCAGCAGAGATTTAAAAGGGGCCGGGGGCTACACCTTC. It codes for CATSRDLKGAGGYTF. Together with reference TRBV15 and TRBJ1-2, the CDR3 gives the full variable domain: DAMVIQNPRYQVTQFGKPVTLSCSQTLNHNVMYWYQQKSSQAPKLLFHYYDKDFNNEADTPDNFQSRRPNTSFCFLDIRSPGLGDTAMYLCATSRDLKGAGGYTFGSGTRLTVV.

This sequence joins TRBV7-8 and TRBJ2-7; TRBD1 agrees at 9 bases. Germline CDR1 and CDR2: SGHVS and FQNEAQ. The CDR3 is made up of 15 amino acids. With 3 bases clipped from V and 6 bases from J, the junction kept 9 bases outside the gene matches. The CDR3 sequence: CASSLGAGTGIEQYV. The CDR3 nucleotides are TGTGCCAGCAGCTTGGGTGCCGGGACAGGGATCGAGCAGTACGTC.

The chain employs TRBV7-2 and TRBJ2-7; D is possibly TRBD1 (6 bases). The CDR3 has 14 residues. V shed 3 bases and J shed 7 bases, with 16 bases lying between them. Germline V gene data show CDR1 as SGHTA and CDR2 as FQGNSA. This CDR3 reads CASSFDRTAREQYF. As DNA, the CDR3 is TGTGCCAGCAGCTTTGACAGGACCGCTCGGGAGCAGTACTTC.

The chain links TRBV4-1 to TRBJ2-3, with 12 bases lining up with TRBD2. Trimming removed 1 base from V and 4 bases from J; junction bases left unmatched: 6. Germline V gene lookup returns CDR1 MGHRA and CDR2 YSYEKL. This CDR3 has 17 amino acids. CDR3 in DNA: TGCGCCAGCAGCCAAGGGACGACTAGCGGGGGTGCAGATACGCAGTATTTT. Its translation is CASSQGTTSGGADTQYF.

The CDR3, as DNA: TGTGCCAGCAACCCCCTGGGGACAGGGTTCGGGGAGCTGTTTTTT. Encoded protein: CASNPLGTGFGELFF. The V and J genes are TRBV6-2 or TRBV6-3 and TRBJ2-2, with 9 bases fitting TRBD1. The V and J ends lost 7 bases and 7 bases, in that order; junction bases with no gene match: 10. This CDR3 contains 15 residues. Germline values: CDR1 MNHEY, CDR2 SVGEGT.

The CDR3 nucleotides read TGCGCCAGCAGGCCTCGTCAGGGGGACGGCAATGAGCAGTTCTTC. This gives the protein CASRPRQGDGNEQFF. This chain links TRBV5-1 with TRBJ2-1; 7 bases line up with TRBD1. The trim removed 5 bases at V and 6 bases at J, leaving 11 bases unmatched. The CDR3 extends over 15 amino acids. The germline V gene has CDR1 SGHRS and CDR2 YFSETQ.

This clone was detected once. V gene TRBV18 combines with J gene TRBJ2-1; D unclear. The germline V gene has CDR1 KGHSH and CDR2 LQKENI. The V gene lost 2 bases and the J gene lost 3 bases, with 5 bases spanning the gap. The CDR3 has 13 amino acids. The CDR3 DNA follows: TGTGCCAGCTCACCAGGTAGCTACAATGAGCAGTTCTTC. Translation: CASSPGSYNEQFF.

This rearrangement joins TRBV28 to TRBJ1-3; 7 nucleotides match TRBD1. Trimming at V came to 6 bases and at J to 3 bases, leaving 5 bases not matched to a gene. The CDR3 covers 14 residues. Germline-derived CDR1 and CDR2 are MDHEN and SYDVKM. The CDR3 bases are TGTGCCAGCAGAAACAGGGGCCTTGGAAACACCATATATTTT. It encodes CASRNRGLGNTIYF.

The V call is TRBV10-3, the J call TRBJ2-1, with 10 bases fitting TRBD1. The CDR3 has 15 residues. From germline, CDR1 is ENHRY and CDR2 SYGVKD. The ends lost 7 bases at V and 6 bases at J; junction bases unmatched: 9. The CDR3 loop reads CAINGGTGAVNEQFF. CDR3 nucleotides: TGTGCCATCAATGGAGGGACAGGGGCGGTCAATGAGCAGTTCTTC.

This clone was counted a single time. V and J are TRBV5-1 and TRBJ1-1; 7 bases line up with TRBD1. The CDR3 totals 15 residues. The V segment lost 4 bases and the J segment 1 base; nucleotides outside the gene matches: 7. In germline, CDR1 is SGHRS, CDR2 YFSETQ. CDR3 protein: CASSRDSHPNTEAFF. CDR3 coding DNA: TGCGCCAGCAGCCGGGACAGCCACCCGAACACTGAAGCTTTCTTT.

This chain connects TRBV6-5 to TRBJ1-2; TRBD1 might be the D (6 bases). Germline CDR1 reads MNHEY; CDR2 reads SVGAGI. V lost 2 bases and J 5 bases, leaving 15 bases between the germline ends. This CDR3 is 15 amino acids long. Here the CDR3 reads CASSYRKDRHYGYTF. The CDR3 nucleotides read TGTGCCAGCAGTTACCGAAAGGACAGACATTATGGCTACACCTTC.

This clone was seen a single time. This chain uses TRBV3-1 (or the pseudogene TRBV3-2) with TRBJ2-4, with 7 bases that match TRBD2. CDR3 length: 15 residues. The germline V gene has CDR1 LGHDT and CDR2 YNNKEL (reference sequence). V was pared by 0 bases and J by 5 bases, with 4 bases of the junction left unmatched. CDR3 coding DNA: TGTGCCAGCAGCCAAGATCTAAGCGGGGAAAACATTCAGTACTTC. Its translation: CASSQDLSGENIQYF.

The V call is TRBV5-8, the J call TRBJ2-3; 12 nucleotides line up with TRBD1. The CDR3 has 15 residues. Germline V gene sequence: CDR1 SGHTS, CDR2 YDEGEE. V lost 6 bases and J lost 4; bases outside the gene matches: 6. The CDR3 DNA follows: TGTGCCAGCACTACCGGGACAGGGGGCGCAGATACGCAGTATTTT. Translating gives CASTTGTGGADTQYF.

The chain recombines TRBV7-9 with TRBJ2-6; the match to TRBD1 covers 9 bases. J gave up 0 bases and V 7 bases, and 7 bases lay outside the gene matches. Germline loops: CDR1 SEHNR, CDR2 FQNEAQ (reference sequence). The CDR3 is 17 amino acids. CDR3 sequence (DNA): TGTGCCAGCACCTTGGACAGGGGCAGCTCTGGGGCCAACGTCCTGACTTTC. Its translation is CASTLDRGSSGANVLTF.